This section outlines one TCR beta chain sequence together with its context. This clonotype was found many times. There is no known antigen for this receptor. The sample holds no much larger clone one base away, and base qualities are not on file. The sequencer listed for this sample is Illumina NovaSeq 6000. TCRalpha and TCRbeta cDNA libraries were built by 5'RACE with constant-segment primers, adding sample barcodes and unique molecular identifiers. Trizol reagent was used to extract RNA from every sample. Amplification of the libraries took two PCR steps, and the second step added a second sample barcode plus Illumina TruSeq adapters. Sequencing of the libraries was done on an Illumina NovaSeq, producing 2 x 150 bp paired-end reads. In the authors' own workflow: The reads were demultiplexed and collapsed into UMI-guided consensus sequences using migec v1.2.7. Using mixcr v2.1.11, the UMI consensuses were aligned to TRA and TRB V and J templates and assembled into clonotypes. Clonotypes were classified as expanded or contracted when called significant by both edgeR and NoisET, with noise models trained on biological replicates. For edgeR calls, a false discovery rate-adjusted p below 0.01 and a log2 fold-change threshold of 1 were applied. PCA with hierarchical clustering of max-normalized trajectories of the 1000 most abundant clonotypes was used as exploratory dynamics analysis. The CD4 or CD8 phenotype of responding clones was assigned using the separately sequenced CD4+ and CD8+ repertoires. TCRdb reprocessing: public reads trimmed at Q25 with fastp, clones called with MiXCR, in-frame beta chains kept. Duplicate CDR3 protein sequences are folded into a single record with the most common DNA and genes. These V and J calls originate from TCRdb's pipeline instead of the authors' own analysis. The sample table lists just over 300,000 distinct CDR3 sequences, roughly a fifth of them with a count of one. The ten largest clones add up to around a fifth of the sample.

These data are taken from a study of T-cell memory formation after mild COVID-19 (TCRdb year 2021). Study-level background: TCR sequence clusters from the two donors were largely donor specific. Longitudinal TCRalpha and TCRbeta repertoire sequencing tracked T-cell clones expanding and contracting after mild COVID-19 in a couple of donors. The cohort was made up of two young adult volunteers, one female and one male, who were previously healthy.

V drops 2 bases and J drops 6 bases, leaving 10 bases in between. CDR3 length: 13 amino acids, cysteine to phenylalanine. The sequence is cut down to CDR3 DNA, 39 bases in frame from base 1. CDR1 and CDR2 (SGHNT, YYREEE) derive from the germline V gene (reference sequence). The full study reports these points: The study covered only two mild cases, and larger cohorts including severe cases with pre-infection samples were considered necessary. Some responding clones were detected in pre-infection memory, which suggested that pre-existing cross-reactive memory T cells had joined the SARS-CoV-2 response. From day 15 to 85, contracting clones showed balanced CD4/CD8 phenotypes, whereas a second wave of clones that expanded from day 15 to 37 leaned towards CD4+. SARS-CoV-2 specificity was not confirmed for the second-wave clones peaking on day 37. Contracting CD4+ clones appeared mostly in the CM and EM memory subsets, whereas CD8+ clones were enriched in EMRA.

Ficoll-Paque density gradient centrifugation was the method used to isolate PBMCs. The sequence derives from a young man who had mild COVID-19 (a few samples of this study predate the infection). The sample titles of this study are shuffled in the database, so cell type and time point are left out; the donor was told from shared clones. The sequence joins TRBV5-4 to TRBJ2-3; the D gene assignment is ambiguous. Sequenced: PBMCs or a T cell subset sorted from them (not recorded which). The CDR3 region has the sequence CASSLPHEDTQYF. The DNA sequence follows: TGTGCCAGCAGCTTACCTCATGAGGATACGCAGTATTTT.